This TCR beta chain emerged from a study of cytomegalovirus exposure and HLA in healthy donors. The wider study: From HLA-typed donors, an early data release held tens of millions of unique TCRs. The study, taken as a whole, reports: With later analysis, a missense DCLRE1C variant became linked to TCR beta V- and J-gene trimming.

Germline lookup yields CDR1 MGHRA and CDR2 YSYEKL. The CDR3 is 15 residues long. Trimming shortened V by 2 bases and J by 0 bases, and 5 bases separated the two germline ends. 60 Vbeta and 13 Jbeta primers were used in PCR. Only in-frame clones appear in the TCRdb table, and some are missing; sequencing was by immunoSEQ multiplex PCR. In the table there are some 180,000 clones, 73% of which are singletons. As regards this clone: Its antigen is as yet unknown.

Nominally healthy donors provided the samples, though records likely missed some immune exposures. The sequence was collected from a woman younger than 45 in good health and CMV-seronegative. The chain uses TRBV4-1 and TRBJ2-6; D is unclear. Sequenced sample: PBMCs. The CDR3 sequence is CASSQIYSGANVLTF. CDR3 sequence (DNA): TGCGCCAGCAGCCAAATCTACTCTGGGGCCAACGTCCTGACTTTC.